Here is one TCR beta chain with its context. The entry originates in a study of blood T cell repertoires in COVID-19. In the source study's methods: Cell counts per sample came from amplifying reference gene primers. Method: immunoSEQ multiplex PCR; TCRdb's copy keeps in-frame clones and lacks some. V and J calls and clone size are given by that table; D and trimming were obtained from the DNA. The table includes roughly 160,000 clones, approximately 90% detected once. The length of the CDR3 is 14 residues. Germline CDR1 MNHEY, CDR2 SVGEGT. The ends were cut back, 4 bases at V and 2 bases at J, with 10 bases in the middle.

This receptor was taken from a middle-aged man who had recovered from COVID-19. The chain carries TRBV6-2 or TRBV6-3 and TRBJ2-3; a weak D match, TRBD1 (6 bases). The sample comprised peripheral blood. The CDR3 protein is CASSWGHTTDTQYF. In DNA form, the CDR3 reads TGTGCCAGCAGTTGGGGACATACCACAGATACGCAGTATTTT.